Below are 28 T cell receptor beta chains sequenced from a single sample in a study of T cells in Graves' hyperthyroidism and ophthalmopathy. TCR beta CDR3 region amplification was performed from RNA transcripts. The HTBI set primed first-round TCR CDR3 RT-PCR. One entry per CDR3 protein, called by TCRdb with MiXCR from the multiplex PCR reads. The data hold more than 300,000 distinct CDR3 sequences, with about a sixth observed a single time. The specimen sequenced was blood. The receptors derive from a woman between 25 and 40 years old with Graves' hyperthyroidism that later progressed to Graves' ophthalmopathy.

The gene calls are TRBV11-1 and TRBJ2-1; 10 positions match TRBD2. The CDR3 is 17 residues long. CDR1 is SGHAT, CDR2 FQDESV, per germline (reference sequence). The J segment lost 0 bases and the V segment lost 5 bases, leaving 7 bases of the junction unmatched. CDR3 protein: CASSTGGLAVSYNEQFF. The CDR3 nucleotides are TGTGCCAGCAGCACTGGCGGACTAGCGGTCTCCTACAATGAGCAGTTCTTC.

This clonotype has at least ten counts. The rearrangement links TRBV9 to TRBJ2-2, with 7 bases lining up with TRBD2. The CDR3 runs 14 residues. Germline CDR1 reads SGDLS; CDR2 reads YYNGEE. The ends lost 3 bases at V and 4 bases at J; junction bases unmatched: 3. CDR3 nucleotide sequence: TGTGCCAGCAGCGCACGGACTAGCACCGGGGAGCTGTTTTTT. The encoded protein is CASSARTSTGELFF.

This sequence joins TRBV4-2 and TRBJ2-7; D is uncertain. The CDR3 covers 17 residues. Germline V gene sequence: CDR1 LGHNA, CDR2 YNFKEQ. V lost 2 bases and J lost 1, with 18 bases in between. Here the CDR3 DNA reads TGTGCCAGCAGCCAACTTCCATCCGGTGGCTTATCCTACGAGCAGTACTTC. Its protein is CASSQLPSGGLSYEQYF.

This clonotype appeared many times. The J gene is TRBJ2-3, the V gene TRBV6-1; 7 bases match TRBD2. CDR1 and CDR2 (germline): MNHNS, SASEGT. This CDR3 region has 13 residues. The J segment lost 7 bases and the V segment lost 6 bases, leaving 7 bases of the junction unmatched. The CDR3 loop is CASRTLGLHTQYF. The CDR3 DNA reads TGTGCCAGCAGAACCTTGGGACTACATACGCAGTATTTT.

Ten or more counts support this clonotype. This rearrangement joins TRBV12-3 or TRBV12-4 to TRBJ2-4; possibly TRBD1 for D (6 bases). CDR3 length: 15 residues. Trimming removed 5 bases at V and 0 bases at J, with 11 bases between. The CDR3 coding sequence is TGTGCCAGCAGTCCCCGGGACAAAGCCAAAAACATTCAGTACTTC. Protein sequence: CASSPRDKAKNIQYF.

The chain links TRBV6-1 to TRBJ1-6; D possibly corresponds to TRBD1 (6 bases). The CDR3 is 14 amino acids. The germline V and J ends were trimmed by 6 bases and 7 bases, with 13 bases remaining between them. The V gene's germline CDR1 is MNHNS and CDR2 SASEGT. In DNA, the CDR3 is TGTGCCAGCAGCAGGACAGCCGGGAATTCACCCCTCCACTTT. Translation: CASSRTAGNSPLHF.

This clonotype was seen a single time. The chain joins TRBV28 to TRBJ2-1; tentatively, D is TRBD2 (5 bases). The CDR3 has 15 residues. Germline loops: CDR1 MDHEN, CDR2 SYDVKM. With 3 bases removed from V and 3 bases from J, the gap between germline ends came to 12 bases. The CDR3 DNA reads TGTGCCAGCAGTTTGGCAGCCGCGGGCTACAATGAGCAGTTCTTC. Its protein is CASSLAAAGYNEQFF.

This clonotype was found many times. V usage is TRBV12-3 or TRBV12-4 and J usage is TRBJ1-1, with TRBD1 as a possible D gene (5 bases). The CDR3 runs 11 residues. The V end was cut by 7 bases, the J end by 7 bases, with 10 bases between. CDR3 residues: CASTRGLEAFF. CDR3 sequence (DNA): TGTGCCAGCACCCGGGGACTTGAAGCTTTCTTT.

This clonotype showed up many times. The chain uses TRBV19 and TRBJ1-1, with D tentatively TRBD1 (6 bases). Germline V gene sequence: CDR1 LNHDA, CDR2 SQIVND (reference sequence). The CDR3 has 14 residues. V shed 6 bases and J shed 2 bases, with 13 bases lying between them. DNA for the CDR3: TGTGCCAGTAGGACTCCGACAGGTAACACTGAAGCTTTCTTT. This translates into CASRTPTGNTEAFF.

V gene TRBV11-2 combines with J gene TRBJ1-4; the match to TRBD1 covers 7 bases. The CDR3 covers 15 residues. J lost 7 bases, V lost 6 bases, and 11 bases had no gene match. Germline CDR1 is SGHAT and CDR2 is FQNNGV. In nucleotides, the CDR3 is TGTGCCAGCAGTTCTAGGACAGGCCTTTTTGAAAAACTGTTTTTT. Its translation: CASSSRTGLFEKLFF.

The genes are TRBV12-3 or TRBV12-4 and TRBJ2-5, with 9 bases identical to TRBD2. The CDR3 sequence is 17 residues long. The V gene end was trimmed by 5 bases and the J gene end by 5 bases; junction bases not matched to a gene: 15. The CDR3 coding sequence is TGTGCCAGCAGTGCCGGGACTAGCTCTGTTTTGGGGGAGACCCAGTACTTC. It translates to CASSAGTSSVLGETQYF.

This clonotype has at least ten counts. The chain uses TRBV15 and TRBJ2-1; TRBD2 matches at 7 bases. CDR3 length: 16 amino acids. Germline assignment: CDR1 LNHNV and CDR2 YYDKDF (reference sequence). J was trimmed by 8 bases and V by 2 bases; bases with no gene match: 12. DNA for the CDR3: TGTGCCACCAGCAGAAGGGTCGGGGGGTTCGTTGATGAGCAGTTCTTC. Translation gives CATSRRVGGFVDEQFF.

This clonotype was seen repeatedly, ten times or more. The chain couples TRBV29-1 to TRBJ1-1; D gene unclear. The germline V and J ends were trimmed by 1 base and 1 base, with 4 bases remaining between them. The V gene's germline CDR1 is SQVTM and CDR2 ANQGSEA. The CDR3 consists of 12 residues. CDR3 in DNA: TGCAGCGTTGAAGTGGAGAACACTGAAGCTTTCTTT. Amino acids: CSVEVENTEAFF.

The rearrangement joins TRBV24-1 to TRBJ1-6; D is unclear. Trimming left V 3 bases short and J 7 bases short, with 9 bases between. Germline V gene sequence: CDR1 KGHDR, CDR2 SFDVKD. This CDR3 is built from 14 residues. This CDR3 is CATSDDGPNSPLHF. In nucleotides, the CDR3 is TGTGCCACCAGTGATGATGGACCCAATTCACCCCTCCACTTT.

The chain combines TRBV5-1 with TRBJ1-1, with 9 bases fitting TRBD1. CDR1 SGHRS and CDR2 YFSETQ come from the germline V gene. This CDR3 spans 14 amino acids. V lost 6 bases and J lost 3; bases outside the gene matches: 6. CDR3 sequence reads: CASTRDRDDTEAFF. The CDR3 nucleotides are TGCGCCAGCACCCGGGACAGGGACGACACTGAAGCTTTCTTT.

V is TRBV11-2 and J is TRBJ2-7; D call uncertain. The CDR3 extends over 13 amino acids. V lost 5 bases and J lost 2, with 10 bases in between. Germline CDR1 SGHAT, CDR2 FQNNGV. Here the CDR3 reads CASSSFLAYEQYF. The CDR3 coding sequence is TGTGCCAGCAGCAGCTTCCTGGCCTACGAGCAGTACTTC.

This clonotype was detected many times. The chain uses TRBV2 and TRBJ2-2; D tentatively reads TRBD1 or TRBD2 (6 bases each). Germline CDR1 is SNHLY and CDR2 is FYNNEI. V lost 8 bases and J lost 1, with 14 bases in between. The CDR3 totals 15 residues. In DNA, the CDR3 is TGTGCCAGCCGGAGGGGACACCTGAACACCGGGGAGCTGTTTTTT. Amino acids: CASRRGHLNTGELFF.

The chain carries TRBV5-1 and TRBJ2-5, with TRBD1 matching over 8 bases. The CDR3 covers 18 residues. V dropped 4 bases and J dropped 5; count of bases not matched to a gene: 19. The germline V gene encodes CDR1 SGHRS and CDR2 YFSETQ. The CDR3 protein is CASSPTGVGGPAGETQYF. The CDR3 coding sequence is TGCGCCAGCAGCCCGACAGGGGTCGGCGGCCCGGCGGGGGAGACCCAGTACTTC.

This chain joins TRBV29-1 and TRBJ2-2, with no clear D. The length of the CDR3 is 12 residues. The V gene's germline CDR1 is SQVTM and CDR2 ANQGSEA. Trimming removed 5 bases from V and 4 bases from J, with 8 bases in between. Here the CDR3 reads CSVSGFTGELFF. The CDR3 coding sequence is TGCAGCGTTTCAGGATTCACCGGGGAGCTGTTTTTT.

The J gene is TRBJ1-1, the V gene TRBV7-2; D perhaps matches TRBD1 (6 bases). The V and J ends lost 1 base and 4 bases respectively, with 13 bases between them. Germline V CDR1 and CDR2: SGHTA, FQGNSA. The CDR3 is 15 residues long. The CDR3: CASSLVGRGGTEAFF. In DNA form, the CDR3 reads TGTGCCAGCAGCTTAGTAGGCAGGGGCGGCACTGAAGCTTTCTTT.

This chain links TRBV20-1 with TRBJ2-1; 7 bases line up with TRBD2. Germline values: CDR1 DFQATT, CDR2 SNEGSKA (reference sequence). The V and J ends lost 0 bases and 7 bases, in that order; junction bases with no gene match: 9. The CDR3 consists of 15 residues. Written as DNA, the CDR3 is TGCAGTGCTAGAGAATCCGGGGAGGGCCGGAATGAGCAGTTCTTC. Its translation is CSARESGEGRNEQFF.

This clonotype was picked up many times. The chain links TRBV4-2 to TRBJ1-5; D not certain. Trimming took 0 bases from V and 6 from J, leaving 12 bases between them. CDR3 size: 15 residues. Germline V gene lookup returns CDR1 LGHNA and CDR2 YNFKEQ. DNA for the CDR3: TGTGCCAGCAGCCAAGATGGGTTGGCGGGTCAGCCCCAGCATTTT. It translates to CASSQDGLAGQPQHF.

This clonotype was seen at least ten times. The CDR3 reads CASSLVGGQSSYEQYF. The DNA for the CDR3 is TGTGCCAGCAGTTTAGTTGGGGGACAGAGCTCCTACGAGCAGTACTTC. The chain combines TRBV27 with TRBJ2-7; 7 nucleotides line up with TRBD1. Germline lookup yields CDR1 MNHEY and CDR2 SMNVEV (reference sequence). This CDR3 region has 16 residues. V was pared by 2 bases and J by 0 bases, with 7 bases of the junction left unmatched.

The V gene is TRBV27, the J gene TRBJ1-1; D uncertain. CDR1 is MNHEY, CDR2 SMNVEV, per germline (reference sequence). V gave up 0 bases and J gave up 2 bases, with 7 bases separating them. The CDR3 loop spans 14 amino acids. The CDR3 nucleotides are TGTGCCAGCAGTTTATCGTCGGCAAACACTGAAGCTTTCTTT. It translates to CASSLSSANTEAFF.

This clonotype has a count of ten or more. The V gene is TRBV9, the J gene TRBJ2-3; 12 bases match TRBD2. The CDR3 is 18 residues long. The trim removed 0 bases at V and 1 base at J, leaving 6 bases unmatched. The germline gives CDR1 SGDLS, CDR2 YYNGEE. In DNA form, the CDR3 reads TGTGCCAGCAGCGTAGGTGCTAGCGGGAGGGCACGCACAGATACGCAGTATTTT. This sequence encodes CASSVGASGRARTDTQYF. Complete variable domain (other parts from reference TRBV9 and TRBJ2-3): DSGVTQTPKHLITATGQRVTLRCSPRSGDLSVYWYQQSLDQGLQFLIQYYNGEERAKGNILERFSAQQFPDLHSELNLSSLELGDSALYFCASSVGASGRARTDTQYFGPGTRLTVL.

The rearrangement uses TRBV10-3 and TRBJ2-1; 7 positions agree with TRBD2. The trim removed 0 bases at V and 0 bases at J, leaving 5 bases unmatched. The CDR3 contains 17 residues. CDR1 and CDR2 (germline): ENHRY, SYGVKD. The CDR3 nucleotides read TGTGCCATCAGTGAGTCGTATGGCGGGAGCTCCTACAATGAGCAGTTCTTC. Its translation: CAISESYGGSSYNEQFF.

In its sample, this clonotype was seen a few times. This chain connects TRBV10-2 to TRBJ2-5, with D perhaps matching TRBD2 (6 bases). Per the germline V gene, CDR1 is WSHSY and CDR2 is SAAADI. This CDR3 has 14 residues. Trimming stripped 6 bases from V and 2 bases from J, with 13 bases between. The CDR3: CASRNRLVQETQYF. The CDR3 nucleotides read TGCGCCAGCAGAAACCGACTAGTACAAGAGACCCAGTACTTC.

CDR3 sequence (DNA): TGTGCCAGCAGTTTTTCGAACTACGAGCAGTACGTC. Translated: CASSFSNYEQYV. V is TRBV6-5 and J is TRBJ2-7; D gene unclear. The germline V gene has CDR1 MNHEY and CDR2 SVGAGI. Trimming took off 4 bases at V and 3 bases at J, with 7 bases between the two ends. This CDR3 spans 12 amino acids.